The 30 T cell receptor beta chains below come from one sample, sequenced in a study of Ad26.COV2.S vaccination and SARS-CoV-2 variants. The assay was immunoSEQ multiplex PCR, and TCRdb's table has in-frame clones only and misses some. The sample includes roughly 270,000 clones, 80% to 90% seen only once; the top ten take less than 3.5%. Regarding treatment: roughly 19 received Ad26.COV2.S at low or high dose, single or two shots; 5 received placebo; per-sample allocation not given. Specimens were obtained on day 63 following the first vaccine or placebo injection. This material consisted of peripheral blood, taken in a trial of Ad26.COV2.S vaccine versus placebo. Receptors were obtained from a person between 18 and 65 years old who received the Ad26.COV2.S COVID-19 vaccine or a placebo.

The chain employs TRBV5-5 and TRBJ2-4, with TRBD2 matching over 11 bases. Germline CDR1 and CDR2: SGHKS and YYEKEE (reference sequence). Germline trimming cut 3 bases from V and 0 bases from J; bases unmatched to any gene: 8. The CDR3 totals 18 residues. The CDR3 DNA reads TGTGCCAGCAGCTCGGGACTAGCGGACTTTATAGCCAAAAACATTCAGTACTTC. Amino acids: CASSSGLADFIAKNIQYF.

The rearrangement joins TRBV6-5 to TRBJ1-1, with no clear D. The CDR3 consists of 13 residues. With 7 bases removed from V and 1 base from J, the gap between germline ends came to 10 bases. The germline gives CDR1 MNHEY, CDR2 SVGAGI. The CDR3 protein is CASKFAPNTEAFF. In nucleotides, the CDR3 is TGTGCCAGCAAGTTTGCGCCGAACACTGAAGCTTTCTTT.

The table lists this clone with a few counts. J is TRBJ1-2 and V is TRBV6-2 or TRBV6-3; D uncertain. Germline V gene lookup returns CDR1 MNHEY and CDR2 SVGEGT. Trimming took 4 bases from V and 2 from J, leaving 5 bases between them. This CDR3 has 12 residues. CDR3 bases: TGTGCCAGCAGTTCAGTCAACTATGGCTACACCTTC. Translating gives CASSSVNYGYTF.

The chain employs TRBV4-1 and TRBJ2-7; TRBD1 agrees at 7 bases. Germline CDR1 and CDR2: MGHRA and YSYEKL. This CDR3 has 14 residues. The V and J ends lost 3 bases and 1 base, in that order; junction bases with no gene match: 3. Written as DNA, the CDR3 is TGCGCCAGCAGCCAGCCGGGACAGTCCTACGAGCAGTACTTC. As protein: CASSQPGQSYEQYF.

This clone was detected only a few times. The chain links TRBV19 to TRBJ1-5; 7 bases are a match to TRBD1. V shed 1 base, J shed 6 bases, and the junction held 6 bases outside the gene matches. Germline V gene sequence: CDR1 LNHDA, CDR2 SQIVND (reference sequence). CDR3 length equals 15 residues. The CDR3 reads CASSIVLTGIQPQHF. In DNA, the CDR3 is TGTGCCAGTAGTATAGTTTTGACAGGGATTCAGCCCCAGCATTTT.

The gene calls are TRBV9 and TRBJ2-1; D is unresolved. Trimming removed 3 bases from V and 6 bases from J, with 10 bases in between. The CDR3 runs to 13 residues. Germline CDR1 and CDR2: SGDLS and YYNGEE. The CDR3 sequence is CASSDLISNEQFF. As DNA, the CDR3 is TGTGCCAGCAGCGATTTGATAAGCAATGAGCAGTTCTTC.

This chain uses TRBV5-1 with TRBJ2-2; no clear D. CDR1 and CDR2 (germline): SGHRS, YFSETQ. V dropped 4 bases and J dropped 2 bases, with 18 bases sitting between them. The length of the CDR3 is 17 residues. This CDR3 is CASSSRISQVNTGELFF. DNA of the CDR3: TGCGCCAGCAGCAGTCGCATTAGTCAGGTTAACACCGGGGAGCTGTTTTTT.

The genes are TRBV5-1 and TRBJ2-1, with 10 positions matching TRBD2. V was clipped by 3 bases and J by 5 bases; unmatched bases: 5. CDR1 is SGHRS, CDR2 YFSETQ, per germline. CDR3 length: 15 amino acids. In DNA form, the CDR3 reads TGCGCCAGCAGCTGGACTAGCGGCCTCGACAATGAGCAGTTCTTC. Amino acids: CASSWTSGLDNEQFF.

The V and J genes are TRBV6-5 and TRBJ2-1, with D unresolved. V lost 6 bases, J lost 0 bases, and 12 bases lay in between. The CDR3 covers 15 residues. Germline CDR1 and CDR2: MNHEY and SVGAGI. This chain's CDR3 is CASRHTQSSYNEQFF. The CDR3 DNA reads as TGTGCCAGCAGACATACCCAGAGCTCCTACAATGAGCAGTTCTTC.

The CDR3 spells CASSSGGDYNEQFF. Written as DNA, the CDR3 is TGTGCCAGTAGCAGCGGGGGGGATTACAATGAGCAGTTCTTC. V is TRBV19 and J is TRBJ2-1, with 10 nucleotides matching TRBD2. CDR3 length: 14 residues. CDR1 and CDR2 (germline): LNHDA, SQIVND (reference sequence). Trimming cost V 6 bases and J 4 bases; bases outside gene matches: 3.

This clone was seen only a few times. The J gene is TRBJ2-7, the V gene TRBV23-1; 7 nucleotides align to TRBD2. TRBV23-1 belongs to the ORF category, with a function that is uncertain. V lost 8 bases to trimming and J lost 6 bases; unmatched junction nucleotides: 4. The CDR3 consists of 11 residues. The CDR3 nucleotides are TGCGCCAGCCGGTGGGGGGGCGAGCAGTACTTC. Amino acid sequence: CASRWGGEQYF.

The chain joins TRBV28 to TRBJ1-1; no definite D call. Per germline, CDR1 MDHEN and CDR2 SYDVKM. The CDR3 is made up of 15 amino acids. V lost 3 bases and J lost 1, with 12 bases in between. The CDR3 here is CASSFAQPGNTEAFF. CDR3 bases: TGTGCCAGCAGTTTCGCTCAGCCAGGGAACACTGAAGCTTTCTTT.

By share, this clone counts as medium-sized. The chain joins TRBV5-1 to TRBJ2-7; D might be TRBD1 or TRBD2, each matching 5 bases. The V and J ends lost 0 bases and 0 bases respectively, with 19 bases between them. Germline V lookup: CDR1 SGHRS, CDR2 YFSETQ. The CDR3 contains 18 residues. The CDR3 DNA sequence: TGCGCCAGCAGCTTGGTCCTTGGGCTGGGGGTTAGCTCCTACGAGCAGTACTTC. Protein: CASSLVLGLGVSSYEQYF.

J is TRBJ2-7 and V is TRBV6-1, with no clear D. Germline assignment: CDR1 MNHNS and CDR2 SASEGT. This CDR3 contains 15 residues. V lost 3 bases and J 3 bases, leaving 15 bases between the germline ends. In DNA, the CDR3 is TGTGCCAGCAGTGATGCGGCAGCCGCTCTCTACGAGCAGTACTTC. Residues: CASSDAAAALYEQYF.

V and J are TRBV5-5 and TRBJ2-7; 9 nucleotides line up with TRBD2. The trim removed 3 bases at V and 3 bases at J, leaving 4 bases unmatched. The germline CDR1 and CDR2 sequences are SGHKS and YYEKEE (reference sequence). This CDR3 spans 14 amino acids. CDR3 sequence: CASSWGSGSYEQYF. CDR3 in DNA: TGTGCCAGCAGCTGGGGTAGCGGGAGCTACGAGCAGTACTTC.

J is TRBJ2-3 and V is TRBV27, with D perhaps matching TRBD1 or TRBD2 (5 bases each). This CDR3 has 14 residues. Trimming took 3 bases from V and 6 from J, leaving 13 bases between them. Germline loops: CDR1 MNHEY, CDR2 SMNVEV (reference sequence). In DNA, the CDR3 is TGTGCCAGCAGTTTGGGGGTGGACGGCGATACGCAGTATTTT. It specifies CASSLGVDGDTQYF.

J is TRBJ2-7 and V is TRBV27; possible D gene TRBD2, 5 bases. There are 15 residues in the CDR3. From germline, CDR1 is MNHEY and CDR2 SMNVEV (reference sequence). V shed 2 bases and J shed 3 bases, with 14 bases lying between them. The CDR3 region is CASSLHAGRNYEQYF. In nucleotides, the CDR3 is TGTGCCAGCAGTTTACACGCGGGCAGGAACTACGAGCAGTACTTC.

The genes are TRBV10-3 and TRBJ2-2; 10 bases are shared with TRBD1. The J segment lost 0 bases and the V segment lost 6 bases, leaving 7 bases of the junction unmatched. The length of the CDR3 is 17 residues. CDR1 is ENHRY, CDR2 SYGVKD, per germline. DNA of the CDR3: TGTGCCATCAGGCGGGACAGGGGACCTACGAACACCGGGGAGCTGTTTTTT. Encoded protein: CAIRRDRGPTNTGELFF.

The rearrangement joins TRBV2 to TRBJ2-5; a possible D gene is TRBD2 (5 bases). The CDR3 has 12 residues. CDR1 and CDR2 (germline): SNHLY, FYNNEI. Trimming took off 3 bases at V and 5 bases at J, with 7 bases between the two ends. DNA of the CDR3: TGTGCCAGCAGTGACAGAGGGGAGACCCAGTACTTC. Protein product: CASSDRGETQYF.

The V call is TRBV6-5, the J call TRBJ1-1; 8 nucleotides agree with TRBD1. Trimming took 4 bases from V and 7 from J; bases not matched to a gene: 8. Germline CDR1 MNHEY, CDR2 SVGAGI. The CDR3 extends over 14 amino acids. CDR3 nucleotides: TGTGCCAGCAGTTCCCTGGACAGGGTCAGTGAAGCTTTCTTT. It encodes CASSSLDRVSEAFF.

This sequence joins TRBV5-7 and TRBJ2-4, with a possible D match to TRBD1 (6 bases). TRBV5-7 is an ORF; its function is uncertain. CDR3 length: 15 amino acids. Trimming cost V 6 bases and J 5 bases, with 18 bases left between them. The CDR3 DNA follows: TGTGCCAGCACCTTCAGGGGTTCGGCGGAAAACATTCAGTACTTC. Its protein product is CASTFRGSAENIQYF.

The genes are TRBV6-5 and TRBJ2-7; the D gene is possibly TRBD2 (5 bases). With 2 bases removed from V and 0 bases from J, the gap between germline ends came to 5 bases. The length of the CDR3 is 13 residues. The germline gives CDR1 MNHEY, CDR2 SVGAGI. The CDR3 bases are TGTGCCAGCAGTTACGGACTCTCCTACGAGCAGTACTTC. This gives the protein CASSYGLSYEQYF.

The chain has TRBV28 and TRBJ1-2; possible D gene TRBD1, 5 bases. Germline CDR1 is MDHEN and CDR2 is SYDVKM. There are 12 residues in the CDR3. Between the trimmed V and J ends, which lost 2 bases and 8 bases, there was a span of 9 bases. The CDR3 reads CASSLVQGGYTF. The CDR3 DNA sequence: TGTGCCAGCAGTTTAGTTCAGGGAGGCTACACCTTC.

This sequence joins TRBV18 and TRBJ1-5; D is ambiguous. Germline CDR1 is KGHSH and CDR2 is LQKENI. Between the trimmed V and J ends, which lost 2 bases and 3 bases, there was a span of 11 bases. The CDR3 has 15 amino acids. The CDR3 DNA reads as TGTGCCAGCTCACCAATCGGACCCCCCAATCAGCCCCAGCATTTT. Residues: CASSPIGPPNQPQHF.

The chain is built from TRBV11-2 and TRBJ2-5, with D perhaps being TRBD1 or TRBD2 (5 bases each). V was shortened by 3 bases and J by 5 bases, with 10 bases between the two germline ends. Germline V gene sequence: CDR1 SGHAT, CDR2 FQNNGV. The CDR3 length is 13 residues. CDR3 in amino acids: CASSLGPRETQYF. CDR3 DNA sequence: TGTGCCAGCAGCTTGGGACCTCGGGAGACCCAGTACTTC.

The V call is TRBV5-6, the J call TRBJ2-2, with 9 bases matching TRBD2. Germline assignment: CDR1 SGHDT and CDR2 YYEEEE. There are 16 residues in the CDR3. Trimming at V came to 1 base and at J to 4 bases, leaving 5 bases not matched to a gene. The chain's CDR3 is CASSLLASGTTGELFF. In DNA, the CDR3 is TGTGCCAGCAGCTTGTTGGCTAGCGGGACCACCGGGGAGCTGTTTTTT.

This clone was recorded once. This chain joins TRBV3-1 (or the pseudogene TRBV3-2) and TRBJ2-1; 10 bases are a match to TRBD2. The ends lost 5 bases at V and 7 bases at J; junction bases unmatched: 8. In germline, CDR1 is LGHDT, CDR2 YNNKEL (reference sequence). The CDR3 length is 15 residues. The CDR3 DNA reads as TGTGCCAGCAGCGAAACTAGCGGGATGGGGAATGAGCAGTTCTTC. This encodes CASSETSGMGNEQFF.

This clone was observed a handful of times. This chain links TRBV7-2 with TRBJ2-6; D is unclear. The CDR3 spans 19 residues. Deletions cut 1 base from V and 0 bases from J, with 16 bases between. Germline CDR1 reads SGHTA; CDR2 reads FQGNSA. The DNA of the CDR3 is TGTGCCAGCAGCTTAGGCAGTGCCCTCCTTAGCTCTGGGGCCAACGTCCTGACTTTC. Its protein is CASSLGSALLSSGANVLTF.

The chain joins TRBV6-5 to TRBJ1-2; D is possibly TRBD1 (6 bases). The CDR3 is 13 amino acids. Germline lookup yields CDR1 MNHEY and CDR2 SVGAGI. V was clipped by 10 bases and J by 4 bases, with 16 bases between them. The CDR3 DNA sequence: TGTGCCACCCGCTGGACAGCCTTCTATGGCTACACCTTC. Its translation is CATRWTAFYGYTF.

This chain uses TRBV5-1 with TRBJ1-2; D may be TRBD1 (6 bases). CDR1 is SGHRS, CDR2 YFSETQ, per germline. Trimming stripped 7 bases from V and 4 bases from J, with 11 bases between. The CDR3 loop spans 12 amino acids. The CDR3 spells CASRTASYGYTF. For the CDR3, the DNA is TGCGCCAGCCGGACAGCGTCCTATGGCTACACCTTC.